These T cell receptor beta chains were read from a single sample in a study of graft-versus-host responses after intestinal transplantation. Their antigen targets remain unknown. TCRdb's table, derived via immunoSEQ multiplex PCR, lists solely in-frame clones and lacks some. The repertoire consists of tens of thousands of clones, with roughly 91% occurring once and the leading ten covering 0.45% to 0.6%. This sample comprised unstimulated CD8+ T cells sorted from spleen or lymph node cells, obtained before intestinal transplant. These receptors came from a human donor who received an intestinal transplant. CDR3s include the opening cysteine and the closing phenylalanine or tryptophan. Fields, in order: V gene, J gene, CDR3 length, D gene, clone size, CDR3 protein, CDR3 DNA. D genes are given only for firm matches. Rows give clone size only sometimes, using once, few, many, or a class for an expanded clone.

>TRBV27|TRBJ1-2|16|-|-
CASSPSFRIGNYGYTF
TGTGCCAGCAGTCCATCTTTCCGTATCGGGAACTATGGCTACACCTTC
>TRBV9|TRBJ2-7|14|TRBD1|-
CASSVGDSSYEQYF
TGTGCCAGCAGCGTGGGGGACAGCTCCTACGAGCAGTACTTC
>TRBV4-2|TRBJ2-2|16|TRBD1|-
CASSPATGGIAGELFF
TGTGCCAGCAGCCCTGCGACAGGGGGGATTGCCGGGGAGCTGTTTTTT
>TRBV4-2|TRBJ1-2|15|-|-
CASSQAAGDTSGYTF
TGTGCCAGCAGCCAAGCGGCAGGGGATACCTCTGGCTACACCTTC
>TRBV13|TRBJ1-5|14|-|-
CASSLGRGDQPQHF
TGTGCCAGCAGCTTAGGCCGGGGGGATCAGCCCCAGCATTTT
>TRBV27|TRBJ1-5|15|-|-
CASSLLGDSNQPQHF
TGTGCCAGCAGTTTACTAGGAGATAGCAATCAGCCCCAGCATTTT
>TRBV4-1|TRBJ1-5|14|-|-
CASSQDSSNQPQHF
TGCGCCAGCAGCCAAGATTCGAGCAATCAGCCCCAGCATTTT
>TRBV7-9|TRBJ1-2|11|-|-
CASSLVRGYTF
TGTGCCAGCAGCTTAGTGCGTGGCTACACCTTC
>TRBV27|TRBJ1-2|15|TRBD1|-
CASSFTGTGEYGYTF
TGTGCCAGCAGTTTTACCGGGACAGGAGAATATGGCTACACCTTC
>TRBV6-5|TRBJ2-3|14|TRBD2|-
CASSPLAPADTQYF
TGTGCCAGCAGCCCACTAGCGCCTGCAGATACGCAGTATTTT
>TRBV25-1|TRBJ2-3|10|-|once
CASGLDTQYF
TGTGCCAGCGGCCTAGATACGCAGTATTTT
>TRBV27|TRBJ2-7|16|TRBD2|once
CASSLFAAGISYEQYF
TGTGCCAGCAGTTTATTCGCAGCGGGAATCTCCTACGAGCAGTACTTC
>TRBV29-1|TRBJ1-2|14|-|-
CSVEGWRGDYGYTF
TGCAGCGTCGAAGGGTGGAGGGGTGACTATGGCTACACCTTC
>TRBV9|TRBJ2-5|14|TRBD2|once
CASSSAGGWETQYF
TGTGCCAGCAGCTCCGCGGGGGGTTGGGAGACCCAGTACTTC
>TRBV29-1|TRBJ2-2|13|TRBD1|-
CSVVTGDTGELFF
TGCAGCGTAGTAACAGGGGACACCGGGGAGCTGTTTTTT
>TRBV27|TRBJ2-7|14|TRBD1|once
CASSFGTGGYEQYF
TGTGCCAGCAGTTTCGGGACAGGGGGCTACGAGCAGTACTTC
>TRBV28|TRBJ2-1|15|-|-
CASSLTRTAYNEQFF
TGTGCCAGCAGTTTAACCCGGACTGCCTACAATGAGCAGTTCTTC